This entry describes one T cell receptor (beta chain). This clone was seen just once. The antigen it recognizes is unknown. The record has no base qualities; no much larger clone is one base away. Interpreted using the paper, the time point label stands for: baseline before oral tofacitinib. Lesional scalp punch biopsies and peripheral blood were obtained from alopecia areata patients. After PBMCs were isolated by density centrifugation and stained for CD3, CD4 and CD8, a FACSAria was used to sort CD4+ and CD8+ T cells. This sample is drawn from a study of CD8+ T cells in alopecia areata (dated by TCRdb to between 2017 and 2018). Turning to the overall study: Treated patients were enrolled in an open-label pilot trial of oral tofacitinib at 5 to 10 mg twice daily for moderate-to-severe alopecia areata. Tofacitinib was administered for 6 to 18 months, and 6 months of follow-up off drug were then conducted to assess delayed response and recurrence. In both human patients and the C3H/HeJ mouse model, the study applied high-throughput TCRbeta sequencing to look at T cell clonal expansion in alopecia areata. In humans, TCRbeta sequencing was performed on scalp tissue and on sorted CD4+ and CD8+ peripheral blood T cells from healthy controls and from patients with patchy or totalis/universalis alopecia areata. Biopsies were taken from tofacitinib-treated patients at baseline and at 4 and 24 weeks of treatment, and a later scalp biopsy was taken in several of the tofacitinib-treated patients. Clonality in the scalp was compared among normal scalp (n=4), patchy alopecia areata scalp (n=8), and alopecia totalis/universalis scalp (n=8). RNA was obtained with the PAXgene miRNA kit for fixed scalp, the miRNeasy kit for PBMCs, and the RNeasy kit for mouse skin. immunoSEQ multiplex PCR using 35 Vbeta forward primers and 13 Jbeta reverse primers was used to amplify TCRbeta CDR3 regions.

Libraries were constructed by the immunoSEQ multiplex PCR assay. RNA was extracted from all samples and reverse transcribed into cDNA as template for TCR sequencing. SuperScript III was used for first-strand cDNA synthesis, primed with a 2:1 mix of oligo-dT and random hexamers. A synthetic immune receptor repertoire was used to measure amplification bias, and any remaining bias was corrected computationally. As for the original processing: After raw reads were preprocessed to remove errors, the CDR3 was defined following IMGT conventions as running from the conserved cysteine to phenylalanine. To get clonality, Shannon entropy was normalized by log2 of the number of productive unique TCRs and the result was subtracted from 1. CD4 or CD8 identity of scalp clones was inferred by cross-referencing scalp TCRbeta sequences with sorted blood CD4 and CD8 repertoires. As stored in TCRdb, this immuneACCESS dataset retains in-frame rearrangements with V and J assigned. A fraction of the clones does not appear; measured against another copy, unresolved V genes explain less than half of the discrepancy, and the remainder lacks a known reason. V and J calls and clone size are as listed in that table; D and trimming were resolved from the DNA. The sample table shows 160,000 or so clones, and around 71% are seen once. Over 9.5% of the sample is taken by the ten largest.

Findings and caveats that apply to the study as a whole: Shared TCR sequences between patients were less evident than in mice, which may be partly attributable to HLA diversity in the patient population. Scalp TCR repertoire analysis is complicated because resident alphabeta T cells in normal human skin are also sequenced, whereas mouse skin is dominated by gammadelta T cells. Compared with normal scalp, lesional scalp had higher clonality and more expanded CD8+ clones, particularly in alopecia totalis/universalis, a pattern that suggests antigenic drive.

The CDR3 runs 16 residues from the cysteine to the phenylalanine. The CDR3 DNA has 48 bases and is translated from base 1. Taken from the germline V gene, the CDR1 and CDR2 loops are KGHSH and LQKENI. At the junction V is shortened by 2 bases and J by 4 bases; bases outside the gene matches: 7. The sequence derives from a human donor with alopecia areata. Sequenced here: CD8+ T cells sorted from blood, sampled at week 0. The rearranged chain carries TRBV18 and TRBJ2-5; 10 junctional bases match TRBD1. CDR3 loop: CASSPIDRGPRETQYF. The DNA is TGTGCCAGCTCACCAATCGACAGGGGGCCCCGAGAGACCCAGTACTTC.